The 2 T cell receptor beta chains reported below all come from one sample, sequenced in a study of technical replicates of blood from several donors. Here immunoSEQ multiplex PCR was the method, and the copy in TCRdb shows in-frame clones only, minus some. Of approximately 99,000 clones listed, approximately 96% were seen once; the top ten hold under 0.45%. The source material was T cells isolated from PBMCs. The origin of the receptors is a human donor in good health.

The genes are TRBV7-9 and TRBJ1-3; tentatively, D is TRBD1 (5 bases). Germline V gives CDR1 SEHNR, CDR2 FQNEAQ (reference sequence). Trimming removed 4 bases from V and 0 bases from J, with 10 bases in between. This CDR3 comprises 15 residues. The CDR3 DNA follows: TGTGCCAGCAGCTCGTGGGGGGACTCTGGAAACACCATATATTTT. This gives the protein CASSSWGDSGNTIYF.

This chain uses TRBV28 with TRBJ1-4, with 7 bases aligning to TRBD1. The junction had 4 bases not matched to a gene; V was cut back by 6 bases and J by 0 bases. The germline V gene has CDR1 MDHEN and CDR2 SYDVKM. The CDR3 sequence is 15 residues long. The DNA for the CDR3 is TGTGCCAGCAGCAACAGGGGAACAACTAATGAAAAACTGTTTTTT. Amino acid sequence: CASSNRGTTNEKLFF.